Given below is one TCR beta chain in context. Antigen unknown. 60 Vbeta and 13 Jbeta primers were used in PCR. Profiled with immunoSEQ multiplex PCR; TCRdb holds only in-frame clones, not every one. The profile shows 150,000 to 200,000 clones, 75% to 85% of them singletons. This sample was taken from a study of cytomegalovirus exposure and HLA in healthy donors. Study-wide context: There were a few hundred genotyped donors. Of these, about 81% fell in the genetic ancestry cluster associated with self-reported Caucasian donors.

Healthy bone marrow donors made up the donor group. Study results and caveats: An analysis that came later showed most CMV-associated TCR beta chains appearing HLA-restricted. TCR beta V- and J-gene trimming, according to a later analysis, was linked to a missense DCLRE1C variant.

The receptor's source is a woman in her twenties or thirties in good health and CMV-seronegative. The sample consisted of PBMCs.

The CDR3 reads CASSVGAGNTIYF. CDR3 DNA: TGTGCCAGCAGCGTAGGGGCTGGAAACACCATATATTTT. The rearrangement links TRBV6-5 to TRBJ1-3; TRBD1 might be the D (5 bases). The CDR3 runs 13 residues. V shed 6 bases and J shed 2 bases, with 8 bases lying between them. Germline V gene sequence: CDR1 MNHEY, CDR2 SVGAGI.